These T cell receptor beta chains were read from a single sample in a study of control samples from healthy donors and cancer patients. The repertoire was sequenced with immunoSEQ multiplex PCR; TCRdb's copy has only in-frame clones and lacks some. The sample records tens of thousands of clones, approximately 91% being singletons. The specimen sequenced was PBMCs. These receptors were obtained from a woman aged 45-65 years with colorectal cancer. CDR3s leave out the opening cysteine and the closing phenylalanine or tryptophan. The order of the fields is V gene, CDR3 length, CDR3 protein.

>TRBV3-1/TRBV3-2|12
ASSPGHRTDTQY
>TRBV29-1|14
SVTQGGQSSGNTIY
>TRBV28|10
ASSSGSEKLF
>TRBV3-1/TRBV3-2|14
ASSQDVGTLNTEAF
>TRBV27|13
ASSSGAITYNEQF
>TRBV4-3|14
ASSQDSYVSYNEQF
>TRBV13|12
ASSFTGEQNGYT
>TRBV9|13
ASSVAGQSHNEQF
>TRBV5-6|11
ASSLGKVTEAF
>TRBV20-1|11
SATDLANSPLH
>TRBV28|11
ASGPINSYGYT
>TRBV5-1|12
ASSLGQGVSEAF
>TRBV30|11
AWSDGRVGEQF
>TRBV28|11
ASSLSSNQPQH
>TRBV27|15
ASSLLGQPGGLSPLH